A single sample gave rise to the 16 T cell receptor beta chains below, sequenced in a study of blood T cell repertoires in COVID-19. Data came from immunoSEQ multiplex PCR; TCRdb stores just in-frame clones and leaves some out. The table shows about 82,000 clones, with about four fifths occurring only once. The sequencing input was peripheral blood. The origin of the receptors is a woman aged 55-70 years with acute or convalescent COVID-19.

The CDR3 DNA is TGTGCCAGCAGCCGCATGGACAGCGTCAATTCACCCCTCCACTTT. Its translation: CASSRMDSVNSPLHF. The V gene is TRBV3-1 (or the pseudogene TRBV3-2), the J gene TRBJ1-6; D is perhaps TRBD1 (6 bases). V was shortened by 4 bases and J by 7 bases, with 14 bases between the two germline ends. Germline CDR1 is LGHDT and CDR2 is YNNKEL (reference sequence). This CDR3 region has 15 residues.

The V and J genes are TRBV4-1 and TRBJ1-2; D unresolved. The CDR3 runs to 13 residues. The germline V gene has CDR1 MGHRA and CDR2 YSYEKL. The germline V and J ends were trimmed by 1 base and 7 bases, with 10 bases remaining between them. The CDR3 DNA reads as TGCGCCAGCAGCCAAGCCGAAGAGGTTGGCTACACCTTC. Translating it yields CASSQAEEVGYTF.

V and J are TRBV29-1 and TRBJ1-1, with D possibly being TRBD1 (5 bases). CDR1 SQVTM and CDR2 ANQGSEA come from the germline V gene. CDR3 length: 11 residues. V lost 5 bases and J 5 bases, leaving 9 bases between the germline ends. CDR3 residues: CSVYRNTEAFF. CDR3 nucleotides: TGCAGCGTTTACAGGAATACTGAAGCTTTCTTT.

The rearrangement uses TRBV15 and TRBJ1-4; 9 bases align to TRBD1. Germline CDR1 and CDR2: LNHNV and YYDKDF (reference sequence). This CDR3 has 14 residues. V was clipped by 0 bases and J by 14 bases; unmatched bases: 7. CDR3 sequence: CATSRDLGDRGLFF. The CDR3 DNA sequence: TGTGCCACCAGCAGAGATCTTGGAGACAGGGGGCTGTTTTTT. Looking up the rest from reference TRBV15 and TRBJ1-4 gives the full variable domain: DAMVIQNPRYQVTQFGKPVTLSCSQTLNHNVMYWYQQKSSQAPKLLFHYYDKDFNNEADTPDNFQSRRPNTSFCFLDIRSPGLGDTAMYLCATSRDLGDRGLFFGSGTQLSVL.

V usage is TRBV6-5 and J usage is TRBJ2-7; TRBD2 matches at 9 bases. The CDR3 has 15 residues. J gave up 6 bases and V 6 bases, and 12 bases lay outside the gene matches. Germline CDR1 and CDR2: MNHEY and SVGAGI. For the CDR3, the DNA is TGTGCCAGCAGAACAGATTGGCTAGCGGGATCCGAGCAGTACTTC. Translating it yields CASRTDWLAGSEQYF.

This chain uses TRBV10-3 with TRBJ2-3; the D is unclear. CDR1 is ENHRY, CDR2 SYGVKD, per germline. Trimming left V 10 bases short and J 2 bases short, with 10 bases between. This CDR3 has 12 residues. CDR3 residues: CATQNNTDTQYF. The CDR3 DNA follows: TGTGCCACCCAGAACAACACAGATACGCAGTATTTT.

This rearrangement joins TRBV19 to TRBJ1-5; D is possibly TRBD1 (5 bases). This CDR3 spans 18 amino acids. Germline values: CDR1 LNHDA, CDR2 SQIVND (reference sequence). The V gene lost 7 bases and the J gene lost 1 base, with 23 bases spanning the gap. DNA for the CDR3: TGTGCCAGTAAGGGGCTTCCGGGACTCACAGACAGCAATCAGCCCCAGCATTTT. Translated, it gives CASKGLPGLTDSNQPQHF.

The chain has TRBV7-9 and TRBJ2-7, with a tentative D call TRBD2 (6 bases). CDR1 SEHNR and CDR2 FQNEAQ come from the germline V gene (reference sequence). This CDR3 contains 15 residues. The CDR3 region has the DNA TGTGCGACCCTAACGGGGACTCCTGGCTCCTACGAGCAGTACTTC. The encoded protein is CATLTGTPGSYEQYF.

This clone was observed a handful of times. The V gene is TRBV30, the J gene TRBJ2-5; a possible D gene is TRBD1 (6 bases). V lost 4 bases, J lost 5 bases, and 8 bases lay in between. This CDR3 comprises 11 residues. The V gene's germline CDR1 is GTSNPN and CDR2 SVGIG (reference sequence). The CDR3 protein is CAWIQGETQYF. CDR3 in DNA: TGTGCCTGGATTCAGGGGGAGACCCAGTACTTC.

The chain joins TRBV12-3 or TRBV12-4 to TRBJ1-5; D not certain. V was cut by 5 bases and J by 10 bases, with 15 bases left in between. This CDR3 is 13 amino acids long. The CDR3 DNA reads as TGTGCCAGCAGTACCCCGCCTGGGCGACCCCAGCATTTT. Amino acids: CASSTPPGRPQHF.

The rearrangement links TRBV1 to TRBJ2-3; the table's D call, TRBD2, was not checked against the DNA. TRBV1 is designated a pseudogene. The CDR3 length is 18 residues. The CDR3 sequence is CTSSPTGTSGRPPDTQYF. Here the CDR3 DNA reads TGCACCAGCAGCCCCACCGGGACTAGCGGGAGACCCCCAGATACGCAGTATTTT.

The chain joins TRBV27 to TRBJ2-6; 9 nucleotides align to TRBD2. Germline V CDR1 and CDR2: MNHEY, SMNVEV (reference sequence). CDR3 length: 18 amino acids. The trim removed 1 base at V and 0 bases at J, leaving 4 bases unmatched. CDR3 protein: CASSLFDSGSSGANVLTF. As DNA, the CDR3 is TGTGCCAGCAGTTTATTCGATAGCGGGAGCTCTGGGGCCAACGTCCTGACTTTC.

CDR3 coding DNA: TGCGCCAGCAGCCAAGCTGTAGGACTAGCGGATTCCTACAATGAGCAGTTCTTC. It encodes CASSQAVGLADSYNEQFF. The J gene is TRBJ2-1, the V gene TRBV4-1, with TRBD2 matching over 10 bases. V dropped 1 base and J dropped 1; count of bases not matched to a gene: 7. The CDR3 has 18 residues. Germline lookup yields CDR1 MGHRA and CDR2 YSYEKL.

Only one count was recorded for this clone. This chain uses TRBV9 with TRBJ2-4; D remains unclear. CDR3 length equals 14 residues. V dropped 7 bases and J dropped 1 base, with 12 bases sitting between them. Looked up from germline, CDR1 is SGDLS and CDR2 is YYNGEE. CDR3 in amino acids: CASSLGLAKNIQYF. The CDR3 coding sequence is TGTGCCAGCTCGCTGGGCCTTGCCAAAAACATTCAGTACTTC.

The V and J genes are TRBV9 and TRBJ2-3; TRBD2 aligns across 10 bases. This CDR3 is 16 amino acids long. Trimming removed 3 bases from V and 0 bases from J; junction bases left unmatched: 4. The germline CDR1 and CDR2 sequences are SGDLS and YYNGEE. Here the CDR3 DNA reads TGTGCCAGCAGCGGTAGACTAGCGGGCAGCACAGATACGCAGTATTTT. Its protein is CASSGRLAGSTDTQYF. The full variable domain, with the rest looked up from reference TRBV9 and TRBJ2-3, is DSGVTQTPKHLITATGQRVTLRCSPRSGDLSVYWYQQSLDQGLQFLIQYYNGEERAKGNILERFSAQQFPDLHSELNLSSLELGDSALYFCASSGRLAGSTDTQYFGPGTRLTVL.

The chain employs TRBV20-1 and TRBJ2-5; TRBD2 might be the D (7 bases). Germline-derived CDR1 and CDR2 are DFQATT and SNEGSKA (reference sequence). V lost 3 bases and J 4 bases, leaving 18 bases between the germline ends. The CDR3 spans 15 residues. In nucleotides, the CDR3 is TGCAGTGCTAGTGGCCTGTGGGGAGGGGGAGAGACCCAGTACTTC. Its protein product is CSASGLWGGGETQYF.